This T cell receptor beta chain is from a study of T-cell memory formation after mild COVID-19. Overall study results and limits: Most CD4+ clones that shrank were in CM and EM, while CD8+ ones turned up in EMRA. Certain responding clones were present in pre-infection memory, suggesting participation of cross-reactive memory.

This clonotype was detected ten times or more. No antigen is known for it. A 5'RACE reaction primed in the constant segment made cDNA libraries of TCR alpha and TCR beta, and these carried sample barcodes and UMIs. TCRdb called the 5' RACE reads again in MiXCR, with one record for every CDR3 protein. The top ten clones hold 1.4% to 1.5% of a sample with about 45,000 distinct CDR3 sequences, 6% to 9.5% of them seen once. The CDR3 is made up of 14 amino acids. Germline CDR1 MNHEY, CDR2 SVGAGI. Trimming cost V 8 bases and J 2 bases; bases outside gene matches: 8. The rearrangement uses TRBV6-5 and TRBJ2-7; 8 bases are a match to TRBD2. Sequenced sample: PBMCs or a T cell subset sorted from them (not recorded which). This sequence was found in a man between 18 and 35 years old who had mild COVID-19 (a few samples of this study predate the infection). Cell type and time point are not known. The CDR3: CASQRGRGAYEQYV. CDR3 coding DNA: TGTGCCAGCCAGCGAGGGCGGGGGGCCTACGAGCAGTACGTC.